These 2 T cell receptor beta chains were all obtained from the same sample, sequenced in a study of blood T cell repertoires in COVID-19 (dated by TCRdb to 2020 to 2022). Libraries were built with the immunoSEQ multiplex PCR assay. TCRdb retrieved this table from immuneACCESS and kept in-frame rearrangements only. Not all clones are present; in checked studies, unresolved V genes account for under half, and no reason is known for the remainder. For this sample there are tens of thousands of clones; 88% appear just once. The ten largest clonotypes hold roughly 40% of the sample. The sample comprised peripheral blood. Receptor source: a woman aged 55-69 years with COVID-19, enrolled during active disease.

The chain couples TRBV18 to TRBJ1-1, with D tentatively TRBD1 (5 bases). CDR1 and CDR2 from the germline V gene are KGHSH and LQKENI. Deletions cut 8 bases from V and 3 bases from J, with 19 bases between. CDR3 length: 15 residues. The CDR3 bases are TGTGCCAGCCCCCCCCAGGGCAGTTTCGACACTGAAGCTTTCTTT. Residues: CASPPQGSFDTEAFF.

This sequence joins TRBV19 and TRBJ2-6; D not certain. The length of the CDR3 is 16 residues. Trimming took 0 bases from V and 0 from J, leaving 6 bases between them. Per the germline V gene, CDR1 is LNHDA and CDR2 is SQIVND (reference sequence). The CDR3: CASSIEGLSGANVLTF. CDR3 DNA: TGTGCCAGTAGTATAGAGGGCCTCTCTGGGGCCAACGTCCTGACTTTC.